This record looks at one TCR beta chain sequence and its context. The antigen remains unidentified. CDR3 length equals 15 residues. Germline V gene lookup returns CDR1 MGHDK and CDR2 SYGVNS. The libraries of TRB cDNA were constructed through 5' RACE using UMI labels. After re-calling the 5' RACE reads, TCRdb lists one entry per CDR3 protein, DNA absent. The sample totals 75,000 to 95,000 distinct CDR3 sequences. The sample comes from a study of CXCR3-negative and CXCR3-positive naive CD8 T cells. Broader study findings: Naive CXCR3-positive and CXCR3-negative cells shared TRBV-TRBJ usage; memory cells diverged.

This receptor was obtained from a human donor in good health. Some clones in this sample may be carry-over from other donors' samples. The genes are TRBV25-1 and TRBJ1-2. The source material was naive CXCR3- CD8+ T cells from blood. Indicated subset: CD45RO-CCR7+CD27+CD95- naive CD8+ T cells lacking CXCR3 (TNR3-). This chain's CDR3 is CASSEPGQLNYGYTF.